These 23 T cell receptor beta chains were all obtained from the same sample, sequenced in a study of cytomegalovirus exposure and HLA in healthy donors. Vbeta (60) and Jbeta (13) primers were used in the PCR. Some clones are missing from TCRdb's copy, which holds only in-frame ones; the method was immunoSEQ multiplex PCR. The table lists 180,000 or so clones, around 85% of them singletons. The sequenced sample was PBMCs. The origin of the receptors is a man younger than 35 in good health and CMV-seropositive.

This clone appeared a few times. The chain is built from TRBV6-1 and TRBJ2-5; D ambiguous. V was trimmed by 1 base and J by 0 bases, leaving 9 bases between them. Germline V lookup: CDR1 MNHNS, CDR2 SASEGT. There are 15 residues in the CDR3. The DNA for the CDR3 is TGTGCCAGCAGTGAAGGGGCAACGTACCAAGAGACCCAGTACTTC. It yields the protein CASSEGATYQETQYF.

The V call is TRBV7-3, the J call TRBJ2-3; 9 bases match TRBD2. The CDR3 contains 17 residues. Germline V gene lookup returns CDR1 SGHTA and CDR2 FQGTGA. V gave up 5 bases and J gave up 2 bases; unmatched junction bases: 11. CDR3 bases: TGTGCCAGCAGCCCAACCGTCCTAGCGGGACTCACAGATACGCAGTATTTT. Encoded protein: CASSPTVLAGLTDTQYF.

V is TRBV5-4 and J is TRBJ2-7, with D perhaps matching TRBD2 (5 bases). Germline CDR1 SGHNT, CDR2 YYREEE (reference sequence). V lost 0 bases and J lost 5, with 6 bases in between. The CDR3 runs 12 residues. Here the CDR3 reads CASSLASHEQYF. The CDR3 coding sequence is TGTGCCAGCAGCTTGGCTAGCCACGAGCAGTACTTC.

The rearrangement joins TRBV5-6 to TRBJ1-5; D not resolved. The CDR3 spans 12 residues. Trimming took 4 bases from V and 0 from J, leaving 2 bases between them. Germline V gives CDR1 SGHDT, CDR2 YYEEEE. As DNA, the CDR3 is TGTGCCAGCAGCCTTAGCAATCAGCCCCAGCATTTT. It translates to CASSLSNQPQHF.

This chain uses TRBV29-1 with TRBJ2-1, with 10 bases matching TRBD2. The CDR3 has 15 residues. In germline, CDR1 is SQVTM, CDR2 ANQGSEA. V lost 3 bases, J lost 5 bases, and 7 bases stayed unmatched. CDR3 sequence: CSVEIAGGNDNEQFF. DNA for the CDR3: TGCAGCGTTGAGATAGCGGGGGGAAATGACAATGAGCAGTTCTTC.

The V call is TRBV4-3, the J call TRBJ1-4; 8 nucleotides agree with TRBD1. Germline assignment: CDR1 LGHNA and CDR2 YSLEER. V shed 3 bases, J shed 2 bases, and the junction held 8 bases outside the gene matches. The CDR3 consists of 17 residues. CDR3 loop: CASSQYPRTGTNEKLFF. In nucleotides, the CDR3 is TGCGCCAGCAGCCAGTATCCGCGGACAGGGACTAATGAAAAACTGTTTTTT.

V and J are TRBV18 and TRBJ1-2; 7 nucleotides match TRBD1. Germline V gene lookup returns CDR1 KGHSH and CDR2 LQKENI. The CDR3 sequence is 16 residues long. With V trimmed by 1 base and J by 1 base, 6 bases remained unmatched. The CDR3 here is CASSPRVGGSNYGYTF. DNA of the CDR3: TGTGCCAGCTCACCACGTGTAGGGGGCAGTAACTATGGCTACACCTTC.

CDR3 in DNA: TGTGCCAGCAGCCCACGGACAGCCGACTATGGCTACACCTTC. Protein sequence: CASSPRTADYGYTF. The chain uses TRBV5-4 and TRBJ1-2; D is possibly TRBD1 (6 bases). CDR1 is SGHNT and CDR2 is YYREEE in the germline V gene (reference sequence). The CDR3 loop spans 14 amino acids. Trimming took 4 bases from V and 3 from J, leaving 13 bases between them.

The chain uses TRBV7-9 and TRBJ1-2; no clear D gene. Germline CDR1 SEHNR, CDR2 FQNEAQ (reference sequence). The CDR3 covers 13 residues. Trimming removed 5 bases at V and 5 bases at J, with 12 bases between. CDR3 nucleotide sequence: TGTGCCAGCAGCGGCCGGGAGGGATATGGCTACACCTTC. This translates into CASSGREGYGYTF.

The J gene is TRBJ2-2, the V gene TRBV5-1, with 10 positions matching TRBD1. The V segment lost 4 bases and the J segment 6 bases; nucleotides outside the gene matches: 9. The CDR3 spans 16 residues. Germline V gene lookup returns CDR1 SGHRS and CDR2 YFSETQ. The CDR3 bases are TGCGCCAGCAGCCCGGAGGGGACAGGGGTGGCCGGGGAGCTGTTTTTT. It codes for CASSPEGTGVAGELFF.

The rearrangement links TRBV7-2 to TRBJ1-1; 9 nucleotides align to TRBD1. CDR3 length: 14 amino acids. Unmatched junction bases numbered 2, after V lost 5 bases and J lost 1 base. Germline lookup yields CDR1 SGHTA and CDR2 FQGNSA. DNA of the CDR3: TGTGCCAGCAGCCCGGGACAGGGGAACACTGAAGCTTTCTTT. Translating gives CASSPGQGNTEAFF.

V gene TRBV29-1 combines with J gene TRBJ1-2; the match to TRBD1 covers 8 bases. Looked up from germline, CDR1 is SQVTM and CDR2 is ANQGSEA. This CDR3 is built from 15 residues. J gave up 2 bases and V 4 bases, and 9 bases lay outside the gene matches. CDR3: CSVADRDHTNYGYTF. The CDR3 DNA reads as TGCAGCGTTGCGGACAGGGACCACACGAACTATGGCTACACCTTC.

The V call is TRBV2, the J call TRBJ1-1; TRBD1 is a possible D gene (6 bases). Germline V gene data show CDR1 as SNHLY and CDR2 as FYNNEI. This CDR3 spans 15 amino acids. V gave up 7 bases and J gave up 2 bases, with 17 bases separating them. The CDR3 DNA reads as TGTGCCAGCACCAAGACCCGGACAGATAACACTGAAGCTTTCTTT. It specifies CASTKTRTDNTEAFF.

This clone was counted a single time. This chain joins TRBV7-2 and TRBJ2-5, with D perhaps TRBD1 (6 bases). Trimming cost V 1 base and J 2 bases, with 11 bases left between them. CDR1 is SGHTA and CDR2 is FQGNSA in the germline V gene. This CDR3 region has 15 residues. In nucleotides, the CDR3 is TGTGCCAGCAGCTTAGTACCTAGGGGGCAAGAGACCCAGTACTTC. Its translation: CASSLVPRGQETQYF. The whole variable domain, filled in from reference TRBV7-2 and TRBJ2-5, reads GAGVSQSPSNKVTEKGKDVELRCDPISGHTALYWYRQSLGQGLEFLIYFQGNSAPDKSGLPSDRFSAERTGGSVSTLTIQRTQQEDSAVYLCASSLVPRGQETQYFGPGTRLLVL.

J is TRBJ2-7 and V is TRBV5-6, with D unresolved. Germline lookup yields CDR1 SGHDT and CDR2 YYEEEE. Between the trimmed V and J ends, which lost 4 bases and 0 bases, there was a span of 14 bases. The CDR3 extends over 15 amino acids. CDR3 protein: CASSRFTVFSYEQYF. For the CDR3, the DNA is TGTGCCAGCAGCCGTTTTACGGTATTCTCCTACGAGCAGTACTTC.

V gene TRBV7-8 combines with J gene TRBJ2-7; 9 bases map to TRBD2. With V trimmed by 3 bases and J by 0 bases, 0 bases remained unmatched. CDR3 length equals 14 residues. CDR1 and CDR2 from the germline V gene are SGHVS and FQNEAQ. CDR3 coding DNA: TGTGCCAGCAGCTTGCGGGGGGGCTCCTACGAGCAGTACTTC. It specifies CASSLRGGSYEQYF.

J is TRBJ2-1 and V is TRBV6-6; 9 bases map to TRBD1. CDR3 length equals 16 residues. Losses at the gene ends were 0 bases for V and 5 bases for J; bases not matched to a gene: 5. Per the germline V gene, CDR1 is MNHNY and CDR2 is SVGAGI (reference sequence). DNA of the CDR3: TGTGCCAGCAGTTACTCCCGGGACAGGGATGACAATGAGCAGTTCTTC. It is translated as CASSYSRDRDDNEQFF.

The chain uses TRBV10-3 and TRBJ2-3; D not certain. The germline V gene has CDR1 ENHRY and CDR2 SYGVKD. The CDR3 is made up of 14 amino acids. V was clipped by 7 bases and J by 0 bases, with 11 bases between them. CDR3 sequence (DNA): TGTGCCATCACGGCGGAAACTAGCACAGATACGCAGTATTTT. This gives the protein CAITAETSTDTQYF.

The V gene is TRBV5-1, the J gene TRBJ2-3; 10 bases agree with TRBD2. This CDR3 is 16 amino acids long. The V gene's germline CDR1 is SGHRS and CDR2 YFSETQ. With V trimmed by 1 base and J by 1 base, 3 bases remained unmatched. This CDR3 is CASSLTLAGGTDTQYF. The CDR3 DNA is TGCGCCAGCAGCTTGACCCTAGCGGGGGGCACAGATACGCAGTATTTT.

J is TRBJ1-6 and V is TRBV19, with 7 positions matching TRBD1. Losses at the gene ends were 2 bases for V and 8 bases for J; bases not matched to a gene: 9. The germline gives CDR1 LNHDA, CDR2 SQIVND (reference sequence). The CDR3 is 16 residues long. This CDR3 reads CASSIQQGGTYSPLHF. CDR3 nucleotides: TGTGCCAGTAGTATACAGCAGGGGGGTACGTATTCACCCCTCCACTTT.

The chain uses TRBV14 and TRBJ2-1, with TRBD2 matching over 9 bases. The CDR3 runs to 15 residues. The V segment lost 5 bases and the J segment 9 bases; nucleotides outside the gene matches: 11. The germline V gene encodes CDR1 SGHDN and CDR2 FVKESK. CDR3 nucleotide sequence: TGTGCCAGCAGCTTAGTAGCGGGGGTAAAGGGTGAGCAGTTCTTC. This codes for CASSLVAGVKGEQFF.

V gene TRBV5-1 combines with J gene TRBJ2-2; D possibly corresponds to TRBD1 (6 bases). This CDR3 is built from 16 residues. Between the trimmed V and J ends, which lost 2 bases and 0 bases, there was a span of 11 bases. Germline V gene data show CDR1 as SGHRS and CDR2 as YFSETQ. The CDR3 DNA is TGCGCCAGCAGCTTTGGACAGAGAACGAACACCGGGGAGCTGTTTTTT. Protein product: CASSFGQRTNTGELFF.

This clone has a handful of counts. V usage is TRBV13 and J usage is TRBJ1-4, with a possible D match to TRBD1 (6 bases). Trimming took 2 bases from V and 8 from J, leaving 12 bases between them. In germline, CDR1 is PRHDT, CDR2 FYEKMQ (reference sequence). The CDR3 has 14 amino acids. The CDR3 sequence is CASSLSPTGEKLFF. The CDR3 DNA sequence: TGTGCCAGCAGCTTATCCCCGACAGGAGAAAAACTGTTTTTT.